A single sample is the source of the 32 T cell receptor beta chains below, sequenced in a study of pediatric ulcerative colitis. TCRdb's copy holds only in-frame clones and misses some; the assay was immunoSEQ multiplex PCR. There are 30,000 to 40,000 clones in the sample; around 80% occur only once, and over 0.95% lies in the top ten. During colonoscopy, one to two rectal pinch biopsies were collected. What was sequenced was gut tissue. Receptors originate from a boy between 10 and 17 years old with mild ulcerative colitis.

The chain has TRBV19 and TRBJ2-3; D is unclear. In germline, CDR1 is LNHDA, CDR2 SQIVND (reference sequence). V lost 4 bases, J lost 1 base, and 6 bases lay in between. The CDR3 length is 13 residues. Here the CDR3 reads CASSNLGTDTQYF. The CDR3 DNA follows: TGTGCCAGTAGTAACCTGGGCACAGATACGCAGTATTTT.

The CDR3 DNA is TGTGCCAGCACACATGTCGAGACGGCAGCCCCTTTTTGGAAGCTGTTTTTT. Protein product: CASTHVETAAPFWKLFF. The chain uses TRBV7-9 and TRBJ2-2; D remains unclear. This CDR3 is 17 amino acids long. Germline V CDR1 and CDR2: SEHNR, FQNEAQ (reference sequence). With 7 bases removed from V and 12 bases from J, the gap between germline ends came to 30 bases.

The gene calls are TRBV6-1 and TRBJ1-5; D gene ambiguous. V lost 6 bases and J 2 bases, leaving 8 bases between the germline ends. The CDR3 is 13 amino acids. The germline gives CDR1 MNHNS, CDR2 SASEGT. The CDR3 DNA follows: TGTGCCAGCAGAATGGGTGGCAATCAGCCCCAGCATTTT. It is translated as CASRMGGNQPQHF.

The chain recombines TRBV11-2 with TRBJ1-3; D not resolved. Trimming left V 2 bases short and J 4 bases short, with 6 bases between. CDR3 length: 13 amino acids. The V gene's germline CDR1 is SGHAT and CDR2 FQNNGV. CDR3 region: CASSLSHGNTIYF. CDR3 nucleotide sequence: TGTGCCAGCAGCTTATCCCACGGAAACACCATATATTTT. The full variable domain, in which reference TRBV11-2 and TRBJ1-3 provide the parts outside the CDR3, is EAGVAQSPRYKIIEKRQSVAFWCNPISGHATLYWYQQILGQGPKLLIQFQNNGVVDDSQLPKDRFSAERLKGVDSTLKIQPAKLEDSAVYLCASSLSHGNTIYFGEGSWLTVV.

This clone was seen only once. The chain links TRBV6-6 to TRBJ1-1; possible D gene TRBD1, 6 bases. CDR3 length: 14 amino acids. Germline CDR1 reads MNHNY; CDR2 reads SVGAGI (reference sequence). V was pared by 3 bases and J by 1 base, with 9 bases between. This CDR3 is CASSYGDKNTEAFF. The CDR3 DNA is TGTGCCAGCAGTTATGGGGACAAGAACACTGAAGCTTTCTTT.

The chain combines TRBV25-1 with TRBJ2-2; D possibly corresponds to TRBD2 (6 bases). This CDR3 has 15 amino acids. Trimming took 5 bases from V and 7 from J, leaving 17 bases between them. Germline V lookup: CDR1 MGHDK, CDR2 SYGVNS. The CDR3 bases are TGTGCCAGCAGTAAGCTCGGGGGTGAGAACGGGGAGCTGTTTTTT. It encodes CASSKLGGENGELFF.

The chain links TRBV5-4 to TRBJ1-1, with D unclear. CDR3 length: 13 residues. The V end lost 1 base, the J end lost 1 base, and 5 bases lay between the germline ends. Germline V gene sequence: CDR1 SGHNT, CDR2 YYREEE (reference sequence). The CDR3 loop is CASSLSRNTEAFF. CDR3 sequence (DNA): TGTGCCAGCAGCTTGTCGCGGAACACTGAAGCTTTCTTT.

Written as DNA, the CDR3 is TGTGCCAGCAGCTTAGGGCTCGGGGTCTCACCCCTCCACTTT. Translated: CASSLGLGVSPLHF. This chain links TRBV11-2 with TRBJ1-6; no firm D call. Trimming shortened V by 1 base and J by 10 bases, and 11 bases separated the two germline ends. The CDR3 is 14 amino acids. CDR1 and CDR2 from the germline V gene are SGHAT and FQNNGV.

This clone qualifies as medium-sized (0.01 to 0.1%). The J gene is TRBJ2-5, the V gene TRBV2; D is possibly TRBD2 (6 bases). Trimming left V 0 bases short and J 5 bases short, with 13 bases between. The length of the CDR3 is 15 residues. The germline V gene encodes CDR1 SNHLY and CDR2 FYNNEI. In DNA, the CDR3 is TGTGCCAGCAGTGAAGCGGGGGGAGCGTGGGAGACCCAGTACTTC. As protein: CASSEAGGAWETQYF.

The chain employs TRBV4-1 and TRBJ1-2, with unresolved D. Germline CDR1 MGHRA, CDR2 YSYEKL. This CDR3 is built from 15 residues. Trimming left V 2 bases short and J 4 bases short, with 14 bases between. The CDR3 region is CASSQLSTGRYGYTF. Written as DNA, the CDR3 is TGCGCCAGCAGCCAATTGAGCACTGGGCGCTATGGCTACACCTTC.

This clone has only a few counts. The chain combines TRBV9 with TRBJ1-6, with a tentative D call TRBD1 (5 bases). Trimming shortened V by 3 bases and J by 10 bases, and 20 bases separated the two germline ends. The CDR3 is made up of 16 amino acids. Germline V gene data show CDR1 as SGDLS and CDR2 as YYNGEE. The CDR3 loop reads CASSAGPGTERSPLHF. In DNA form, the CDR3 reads TGTGCCAGCAGCGCAGGGCCTGGGACGGAGAGATCACCCCTCCACTTT.

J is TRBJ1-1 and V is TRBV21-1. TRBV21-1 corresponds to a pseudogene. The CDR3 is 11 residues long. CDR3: CASIGTTEAFF. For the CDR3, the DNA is TGTGCCAGCATTGGGACCACTGAAGCTTTCTTT.

The CDR3 region is CAGDRGGDTQYF. In nucleotides, the CDR3 is TGTGCCGGTGACAGGGGAGGAGATACGCAGTATTTT. V is TRBV5-8 and J is TRBJ2-3; 8 bases fit TRBD1. There are 12 residues in the CDR3. Germline CDR1 reads SGHTS; CDR2 reads YDEGEE. After removal of 10 bases from V and 5 bases from J, the junction contained 6 bases not matched to a gene.

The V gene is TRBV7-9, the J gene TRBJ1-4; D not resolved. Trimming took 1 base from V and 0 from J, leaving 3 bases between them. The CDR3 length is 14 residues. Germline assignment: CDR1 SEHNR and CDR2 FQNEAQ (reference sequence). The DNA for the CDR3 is TGTGCCAGCAGCTTAGGGGCAACTAATGAAAAACTGTTTTTT. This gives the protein CASSLGATNEKLFF.

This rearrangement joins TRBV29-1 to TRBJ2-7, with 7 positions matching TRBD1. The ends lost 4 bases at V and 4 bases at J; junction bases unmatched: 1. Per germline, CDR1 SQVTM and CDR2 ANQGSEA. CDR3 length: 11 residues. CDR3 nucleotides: TGCAGCGTTGTCAGGGGGTACGAGCAGTACTTC. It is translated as CSVVRGYEQYF.

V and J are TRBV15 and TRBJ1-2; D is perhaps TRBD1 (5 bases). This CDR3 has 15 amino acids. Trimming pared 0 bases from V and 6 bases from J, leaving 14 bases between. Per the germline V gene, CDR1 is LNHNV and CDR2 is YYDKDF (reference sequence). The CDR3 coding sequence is TGTGCCACCAGCAGAGATCAGGACGGGGGAAATGGCTACACCTTC. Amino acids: CATSRDQDGGNGYTF. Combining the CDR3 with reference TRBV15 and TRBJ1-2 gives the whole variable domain DAMVIQNPRYQVTQFGKPVTLSCSQTLNHNVMYWYQQKSSQAPKLLFHYYDKDFNNEADTPDNFQSRRPNTSFCFLDIRSPGLGDTAMYLCATSRDQDGGNGYTFGSGTRLTVV.

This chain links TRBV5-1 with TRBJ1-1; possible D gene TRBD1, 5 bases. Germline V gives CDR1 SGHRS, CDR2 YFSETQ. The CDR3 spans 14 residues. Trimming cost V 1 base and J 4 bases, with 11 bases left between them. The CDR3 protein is CASSLTGGSTEAFF. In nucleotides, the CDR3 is TGCGCCAGCAGCTTGACAGGCGGTTCCACTGAAGCTTTCTTT. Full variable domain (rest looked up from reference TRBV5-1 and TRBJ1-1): KAGVTQTPRYLIKTRGQQVTLSCSPISGHRSVSWYQQTPGQGLQFLFEYFSETQRNKGNFPGRFSGRQFSNSRSEMNVSTLELGDSALYLCASSLTGGSTEAFFGQGTRLTVV.

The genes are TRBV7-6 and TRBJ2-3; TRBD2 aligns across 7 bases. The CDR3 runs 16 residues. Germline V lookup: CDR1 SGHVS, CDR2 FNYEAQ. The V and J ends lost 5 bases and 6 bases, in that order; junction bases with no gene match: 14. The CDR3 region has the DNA TGTGCCAGCAGCCCCAGGACTAGTCTATACACGGATACGCAGTATTTT. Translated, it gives CASSPRTSLYTDTQYF. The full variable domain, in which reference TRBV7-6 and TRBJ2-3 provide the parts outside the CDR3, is GAGVSQSPRYKVTKRGQDVALRCDPISGHVSLYWYRQALGQGPEFLTYFNYEAQQDKSGLPNDRFSAERPEGSISTLTIQRTEQRDSAMYRCASSPRTSLYTDTQYFGPGTRLTVL.

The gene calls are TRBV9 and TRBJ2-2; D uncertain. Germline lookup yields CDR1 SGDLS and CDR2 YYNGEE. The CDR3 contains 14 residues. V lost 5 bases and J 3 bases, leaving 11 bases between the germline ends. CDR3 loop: CASRSPGDTGELFF. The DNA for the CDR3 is TGTGCCAGCAGGAGTCCTGGCGACACCGGGGAGCTGTTTTTT.

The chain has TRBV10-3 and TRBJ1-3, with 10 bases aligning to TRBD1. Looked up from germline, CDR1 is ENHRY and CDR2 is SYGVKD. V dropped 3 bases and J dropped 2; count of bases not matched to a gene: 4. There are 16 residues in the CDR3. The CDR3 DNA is TGTGCCATCAGTGATCGGACAGGGGGTCCTGGAAACACCATATATTTT. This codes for CAISDRTGGPGNTIYF.

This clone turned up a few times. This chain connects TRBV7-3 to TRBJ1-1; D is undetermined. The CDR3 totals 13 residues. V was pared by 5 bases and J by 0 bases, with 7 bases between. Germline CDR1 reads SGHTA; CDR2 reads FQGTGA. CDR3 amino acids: CASSVDMNTEAFF. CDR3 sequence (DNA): TGTGCCAGCAGCGTAGACATGAACACTGAAGCTTTCTTT.

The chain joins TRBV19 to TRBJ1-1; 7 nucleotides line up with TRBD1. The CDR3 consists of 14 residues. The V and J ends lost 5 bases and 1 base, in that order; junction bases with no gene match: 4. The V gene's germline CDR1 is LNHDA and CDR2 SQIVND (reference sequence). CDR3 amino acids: CASSLWTGNTEAFF. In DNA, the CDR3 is TGTGCCAGTAGTCTATGGACAGGGAACACTGAAGCTTTCTTT.

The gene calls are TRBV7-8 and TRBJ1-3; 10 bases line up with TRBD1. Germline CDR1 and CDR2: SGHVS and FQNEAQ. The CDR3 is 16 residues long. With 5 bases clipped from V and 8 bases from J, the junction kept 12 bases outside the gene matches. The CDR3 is CASSPRGGGQGDTIYF. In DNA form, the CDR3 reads TGTGCCAGCAGCCCTAGGGGGGGTGGACAGGGGGACACCATATATTTT.

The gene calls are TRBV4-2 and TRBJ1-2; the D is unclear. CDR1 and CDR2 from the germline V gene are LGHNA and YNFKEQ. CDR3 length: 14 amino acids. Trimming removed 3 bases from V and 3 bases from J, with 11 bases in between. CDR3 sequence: CASSHQTGYYGYTF. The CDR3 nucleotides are TGTGCCAGCAGCCATCAGACCGGGTACTATGGCTACACCTTC.

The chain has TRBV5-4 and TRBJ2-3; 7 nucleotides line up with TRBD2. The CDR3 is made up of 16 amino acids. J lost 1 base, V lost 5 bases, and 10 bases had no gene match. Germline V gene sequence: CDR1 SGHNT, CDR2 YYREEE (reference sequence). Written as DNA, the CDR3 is TGTGCCAGCAGTCCGATGGGAGGGGCTGGCACAGATACGCAGTATTTT. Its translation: CASSPMGGAGTDTQYF.

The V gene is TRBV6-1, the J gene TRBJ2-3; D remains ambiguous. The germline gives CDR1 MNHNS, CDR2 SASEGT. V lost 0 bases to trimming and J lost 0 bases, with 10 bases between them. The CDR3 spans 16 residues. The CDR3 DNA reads TGTGCCAGCAGTGAAGCAATGCTGATTAGCACAGATACGCAGTATTTT. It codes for CASSEAMLISTDTQYF.

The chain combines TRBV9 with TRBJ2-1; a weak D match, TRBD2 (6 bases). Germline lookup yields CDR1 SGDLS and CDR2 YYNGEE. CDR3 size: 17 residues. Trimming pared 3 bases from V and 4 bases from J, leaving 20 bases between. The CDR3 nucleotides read TGTGCCAGCAGCGGTTCTCCTAGCGCCACCCCATACAATGAGCAGTTCTTC. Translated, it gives CASSGSPSATPYNEQFF.

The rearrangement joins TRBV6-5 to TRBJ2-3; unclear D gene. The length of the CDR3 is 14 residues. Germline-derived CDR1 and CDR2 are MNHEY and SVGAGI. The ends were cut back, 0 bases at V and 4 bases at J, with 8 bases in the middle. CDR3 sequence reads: CASSYSPRPDTQYF. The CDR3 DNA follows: TGTGCCAGCAGTTACTCCCCTAGACCAGATACGCAGTATTTT.

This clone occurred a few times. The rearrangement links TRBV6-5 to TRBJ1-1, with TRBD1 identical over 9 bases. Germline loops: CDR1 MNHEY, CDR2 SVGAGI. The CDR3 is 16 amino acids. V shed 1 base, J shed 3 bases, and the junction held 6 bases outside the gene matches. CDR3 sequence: CASSYLTGQGDTEAFF. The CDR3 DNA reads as TGTGCCAGCAGTTACTTAACGGGACAGGGAGACACTGAAGCTTTCTTT.

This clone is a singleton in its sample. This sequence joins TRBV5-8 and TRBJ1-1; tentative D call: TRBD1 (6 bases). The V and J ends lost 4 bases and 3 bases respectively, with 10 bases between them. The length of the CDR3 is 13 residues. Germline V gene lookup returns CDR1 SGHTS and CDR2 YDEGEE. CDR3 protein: CASSRNRDTEAFF. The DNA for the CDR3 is TGTGCCAGCAGCCGGAACAGGGACACTGAAGCTTTCTTT.

The CDR3 region is CASSSQGAGNTEAFF. Written as DNA, the CDR3 is TGCGCCAGCAGCTCCCAAGGTGCGGGGAACACTGAAGCTTTCTTT. This chain links TRBV5-1 with TRBJ1-1, with D unresolved. V lost 3 bases to trimming and J lost 1 base, with 13 bases between them. The CDR3 has 15 amino acids. From germline, CDR1 is SGHRS and CDR2 YFSETQ.

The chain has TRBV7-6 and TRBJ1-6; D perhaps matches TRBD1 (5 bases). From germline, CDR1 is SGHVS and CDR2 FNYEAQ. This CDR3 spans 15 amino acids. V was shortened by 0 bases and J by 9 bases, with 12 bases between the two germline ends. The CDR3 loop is CASSLAGHGTSPLHF. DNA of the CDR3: TGTGCCAGCAGCTTAGCCGGGCACGGGACTTCACCCCTCCACTTT.